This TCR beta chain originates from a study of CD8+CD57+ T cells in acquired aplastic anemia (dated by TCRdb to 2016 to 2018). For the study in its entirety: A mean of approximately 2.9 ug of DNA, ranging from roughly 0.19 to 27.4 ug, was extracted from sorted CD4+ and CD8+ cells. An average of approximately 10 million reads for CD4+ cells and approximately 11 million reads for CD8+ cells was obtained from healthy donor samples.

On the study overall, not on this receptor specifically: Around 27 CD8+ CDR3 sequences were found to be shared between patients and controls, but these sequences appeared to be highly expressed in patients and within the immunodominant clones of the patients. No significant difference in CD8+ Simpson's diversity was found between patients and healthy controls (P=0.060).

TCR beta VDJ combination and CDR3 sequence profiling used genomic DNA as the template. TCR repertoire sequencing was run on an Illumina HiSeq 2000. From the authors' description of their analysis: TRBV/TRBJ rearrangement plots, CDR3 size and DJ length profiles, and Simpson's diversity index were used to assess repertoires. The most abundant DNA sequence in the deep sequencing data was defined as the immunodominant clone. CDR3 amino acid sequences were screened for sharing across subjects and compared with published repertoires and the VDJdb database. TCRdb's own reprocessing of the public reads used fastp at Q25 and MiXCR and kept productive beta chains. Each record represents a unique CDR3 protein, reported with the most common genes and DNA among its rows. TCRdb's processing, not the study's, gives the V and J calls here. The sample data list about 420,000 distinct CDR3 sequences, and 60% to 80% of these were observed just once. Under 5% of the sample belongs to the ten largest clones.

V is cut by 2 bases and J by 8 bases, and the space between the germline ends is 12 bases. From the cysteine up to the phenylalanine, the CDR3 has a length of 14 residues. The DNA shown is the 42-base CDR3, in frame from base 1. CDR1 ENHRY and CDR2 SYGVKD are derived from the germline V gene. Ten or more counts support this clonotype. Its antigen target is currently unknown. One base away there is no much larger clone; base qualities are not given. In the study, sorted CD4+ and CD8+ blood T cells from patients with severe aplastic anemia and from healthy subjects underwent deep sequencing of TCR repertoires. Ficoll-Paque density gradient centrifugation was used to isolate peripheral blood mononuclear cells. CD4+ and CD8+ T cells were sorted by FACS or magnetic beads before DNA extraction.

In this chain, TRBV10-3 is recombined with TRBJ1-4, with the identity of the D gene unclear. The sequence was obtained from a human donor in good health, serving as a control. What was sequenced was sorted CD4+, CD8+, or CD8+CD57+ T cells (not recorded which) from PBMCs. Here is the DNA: TGTGCCATCAGTGAGGGACGGGAGGGAGAAAAACTGTTTTTT. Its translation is CAISEGREGEKLFF.